This T cell receptor beta chain was documented in a study of response to subunit inactivated influenza vaccine (dated by TCRdb to between 2018 and 2020). About the study as a whole: Deep quantitative profiling of the T cell receptor repertoire was used in the study to follow responses to a trivalent subunit inactivated influenza vaccine. The study at large found these results: According to the authors, only a limited number of new T cells may be recruited by each seasonal influenza vaccination.

A word on this clonotype: Its antigen specificity is not known. No base quality values were provided; no much bigger clone lies one nucleotide off.

Library prep was done by RT-PCR. Sequencing was performed on an Illumina HiSeq 2500. TCRdb reprocessing: public reads trimmed at Q25 with fastp, clones called with MiXCR, in-frame beta chains kept. Rows merge per CDR3 protein into single entries with the most common DNA and genes. Across this sample there are 650,000 or so distinct CDR3 sequences, with 14% seen only once. The ten largest make up 7.6% of the sample. CDR1 and CDR2 were assigned from the germline V gene as KGHDR and SFDVKD. Measured from the cysteine to the phenylalanine, the CDR3 is 15 residues long. The kept DNA is CDR3 alone, 45 bases in frame from the first base. Trimming takes 4 bases off V and 5 bases off J; junction bases not matched to a gene: 4.

The chain is assembled from TRBV24-1 and TRBJ2-5; TRBD2 lines up with 12 middle nucleotides. The receptor's source is a man in his fifties who received an inactivated influenza vaccine. Donor details come from another sample of the same person, matched by shared clones. The sequencing here drew on PBMCs from blood, taken approximately 15 days before vaccination. The CDR3 protein sequence reads: CATSETSGSGETQYF. At the DNA level, the sequence is TGTGCCACCAGTGAGACTAGCGGGAGTGGGGAGACCCAGTACTTC.